This T cell receptor (beta chain) was documented in a study of spatial heterogeneity in lung cancer. There are a few counts of this clonotype. Germline V gene lookup returns CDR1 SGHRS and CDR2 YFSETQ. The CDR3 is 13 amino acids. J gave up 6 bases and V 5 bases, and 7 bases lay outside the gene matches. Stated time point: sample taken at primary tumor resection. Each molecule of TCR cDNA was tagged with one unique molecular identifier. TCRdb processed the 5' RACE reads anew with MiXCR; each CDR3 protein has one entry. The sample records approximately 11,000 distinct CDR3 sequences, around 6.3% being singletons.

The chain recombines TRBV5-1 with TRBJ1-2; the match to TRBD1 covers 7 bases. The sequences come from PBMCs, collected at surgery. The receptor was derived from a male donor with early-stage non-small cell lung cancer. CDR3 in amino acids: CASSLGTANGYTF. For the CDR3, the DNA is TGCGCCAGCAGTCTGGGGACAGCTAATGGCTACACCTTC.